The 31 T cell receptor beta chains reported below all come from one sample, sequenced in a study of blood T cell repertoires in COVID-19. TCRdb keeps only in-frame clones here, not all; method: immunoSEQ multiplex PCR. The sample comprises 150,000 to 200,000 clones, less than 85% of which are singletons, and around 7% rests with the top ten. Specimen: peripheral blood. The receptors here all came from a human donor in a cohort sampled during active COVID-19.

The CDR3 region has the DNA TGTGCCACCTTCGGCGGCTACTATGGCTACACCTTC. Translated: CATFGGYYGYTF. The gene calls are TRBV2 and TRBJ1-2; D unresolved. V was shortened by 10 bases and J by 3 bases, with 12 bases between the two germline ends. The CDR3 consists of 12 residues. CDR1 is SNHLY and CDR2 is FYNNEI in the germline V gene.

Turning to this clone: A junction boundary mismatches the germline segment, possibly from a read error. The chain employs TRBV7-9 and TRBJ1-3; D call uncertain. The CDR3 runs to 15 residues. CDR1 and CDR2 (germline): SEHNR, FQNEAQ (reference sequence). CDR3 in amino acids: CASSLAWERGNTIYF. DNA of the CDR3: TGTGCCAGCAGCCTAGCGTGGGAGAGAGGAAACACCATATATTTT.

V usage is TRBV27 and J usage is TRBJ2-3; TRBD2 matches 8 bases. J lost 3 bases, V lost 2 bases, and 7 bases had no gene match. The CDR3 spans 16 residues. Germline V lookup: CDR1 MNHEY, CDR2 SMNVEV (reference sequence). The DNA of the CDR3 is TGTGCCAGCAGTTTAAGTAGCGGGGACTTTACAGATACGCAGTATTTT. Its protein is CASSLSSGDFTDTQYF.

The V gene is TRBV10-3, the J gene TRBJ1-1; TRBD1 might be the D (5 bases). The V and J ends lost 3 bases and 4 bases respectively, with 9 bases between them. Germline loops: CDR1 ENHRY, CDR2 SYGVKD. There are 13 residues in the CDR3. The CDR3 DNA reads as TGTGCCATCAGTGAAGTCGACAGCACTGAAGCTTTCTTT. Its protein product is CAISEVDSTEAFF.

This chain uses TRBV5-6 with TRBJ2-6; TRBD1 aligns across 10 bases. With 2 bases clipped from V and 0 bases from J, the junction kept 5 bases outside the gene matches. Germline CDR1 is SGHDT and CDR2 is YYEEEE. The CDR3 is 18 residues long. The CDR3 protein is CASSLRDRGPSGANVLTF. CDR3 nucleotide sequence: TGTGCCAGCAGCTTAAGGGACAGGGGACCCTCTGGGGCCAACGTCCTGACTTTC.

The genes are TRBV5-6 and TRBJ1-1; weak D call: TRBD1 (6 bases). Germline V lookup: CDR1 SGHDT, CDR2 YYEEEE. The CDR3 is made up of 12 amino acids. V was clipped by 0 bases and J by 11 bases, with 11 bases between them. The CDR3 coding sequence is TGTGCCAGCAGCTTGGTACAGGGAAGGGCTTTCTTT. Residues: CASSLVQGRAFF.

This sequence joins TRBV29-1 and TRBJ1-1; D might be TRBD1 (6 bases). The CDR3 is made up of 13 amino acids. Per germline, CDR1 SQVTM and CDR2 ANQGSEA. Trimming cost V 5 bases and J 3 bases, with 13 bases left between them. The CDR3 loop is CSVPGTSYTEAFF. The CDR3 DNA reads TGCAGCGTTCCCGGGACATCTTACACTGAAGCTTTCTTT.

CDR3 region: CASSPGLAETYEQYF. In DNA form, the CDR3 reads TGTGCCAGCTCACCGGGACTAGCGGAGACCTACGAGCAGTACTTC. The chain links TRBV18 to TRBJ2-7; 11 bases are shared with TRBD2. CDR1 KGHSH and CDR2 LQKENI come from the germline V gene. The CDR3 spans 15 residues. Losses at the gene ends were 3 bases for V and 2 bases for J; bases not matched to a gene: 3.

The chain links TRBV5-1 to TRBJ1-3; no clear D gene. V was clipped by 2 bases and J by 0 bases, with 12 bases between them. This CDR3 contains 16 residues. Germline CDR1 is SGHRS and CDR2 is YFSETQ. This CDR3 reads CASSFEAAPSGNTIYF. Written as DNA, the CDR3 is TGCGCCAGCAGCTTTGAGGCGGCCCCCTCTGGAAACACCATATATTTT.

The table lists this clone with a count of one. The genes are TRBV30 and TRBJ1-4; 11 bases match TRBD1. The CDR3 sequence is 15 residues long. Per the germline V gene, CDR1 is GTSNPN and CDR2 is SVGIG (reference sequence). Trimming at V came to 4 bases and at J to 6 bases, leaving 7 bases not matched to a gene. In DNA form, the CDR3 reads TGTGCCTGGAAAGGACAGGGGGCAGAGTATGAAAAACTGTTTTTT. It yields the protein CAWKGQGAEYEKLFF.

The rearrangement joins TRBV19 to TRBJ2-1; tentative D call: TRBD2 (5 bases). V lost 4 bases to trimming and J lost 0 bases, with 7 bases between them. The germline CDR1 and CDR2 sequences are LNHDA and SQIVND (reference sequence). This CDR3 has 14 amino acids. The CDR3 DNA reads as TGTGCCAGTAGTAGCCGGGACTCCTACAATGAGCAGTTCTTC. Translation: CASSSRDSYNEQFF.

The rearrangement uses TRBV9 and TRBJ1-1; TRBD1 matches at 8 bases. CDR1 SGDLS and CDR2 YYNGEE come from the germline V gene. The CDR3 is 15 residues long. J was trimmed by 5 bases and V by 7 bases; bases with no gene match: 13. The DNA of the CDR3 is TGTGCCAGCTCACTTAGTGGCACAGGGGGAACTGAAGCTTTCTTT. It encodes CASSLSGTGGTEAFF.

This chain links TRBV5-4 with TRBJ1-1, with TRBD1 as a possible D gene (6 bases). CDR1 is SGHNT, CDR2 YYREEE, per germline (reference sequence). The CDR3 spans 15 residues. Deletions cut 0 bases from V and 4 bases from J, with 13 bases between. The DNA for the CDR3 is TGTGCCAGCAGCTTGGATTCCAGGGGAATCACTGAAGCTTTCTTT. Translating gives CASSLDSRGITEAFF.

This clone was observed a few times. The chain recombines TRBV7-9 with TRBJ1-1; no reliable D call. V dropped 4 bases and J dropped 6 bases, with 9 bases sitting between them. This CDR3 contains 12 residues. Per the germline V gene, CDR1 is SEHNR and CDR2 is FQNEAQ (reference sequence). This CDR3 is CASSSVEAEAFF. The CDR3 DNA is TGTGCCAGCAGCTCCGTCGAGGCTGAAGCTTTCTTT.

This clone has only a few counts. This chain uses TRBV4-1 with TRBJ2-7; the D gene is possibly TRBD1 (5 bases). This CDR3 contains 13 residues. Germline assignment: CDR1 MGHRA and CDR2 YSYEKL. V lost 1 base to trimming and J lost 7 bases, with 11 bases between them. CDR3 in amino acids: CASSQVGPGEQYF. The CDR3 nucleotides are TGCGCCAGCAGCCAAGTGGGCCCAGGGGAGCAGTACTTC.

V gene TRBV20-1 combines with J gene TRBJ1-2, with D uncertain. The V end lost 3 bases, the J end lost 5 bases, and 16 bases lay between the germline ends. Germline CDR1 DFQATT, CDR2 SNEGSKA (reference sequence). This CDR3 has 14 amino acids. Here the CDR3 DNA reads TGCAGTGCTAGTCGCATAGAATCCTCTTATGGCTACACCTTC. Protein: CSASRIESSYGYTF.

The CDR3 region has the DNA TGCAGCGTCACAAGACACAGGCTGGGAGAGACCCAGTACTTC. Translating gives CSVTRHRLGETQYF. J is TRBJ2-5 and V is TRBV29-1, with a weak D call TRBD1 (5 bases). Germline loops: CDR1 SQVTM, CDR2 ANQGSEA. Trimming left V 6 bases short and J 4 bases short, with 18 bases between. The CDR3 consists of 14 residues.

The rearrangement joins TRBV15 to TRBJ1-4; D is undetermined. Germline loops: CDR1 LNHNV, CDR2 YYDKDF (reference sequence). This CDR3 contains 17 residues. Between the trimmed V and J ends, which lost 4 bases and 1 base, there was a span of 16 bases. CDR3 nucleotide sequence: TGTGCCACCAGCACAACCTCAGGAGGTTTAACTAATGAAAAACTGTTTTTT. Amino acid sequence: CATSTTSGGLTNEKLFF. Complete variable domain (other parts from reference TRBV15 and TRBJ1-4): DAMVIQNPRYQVTQFGKPVTLSCSQTLNHNVMYWYQQKSSQAPKLLFHYYDKDFNNEADTPDNFQSRRPNTSFCFLDIRSPGLGDTAMYLCATSTTSGGLTNEKLFFGSGTQLSVL.

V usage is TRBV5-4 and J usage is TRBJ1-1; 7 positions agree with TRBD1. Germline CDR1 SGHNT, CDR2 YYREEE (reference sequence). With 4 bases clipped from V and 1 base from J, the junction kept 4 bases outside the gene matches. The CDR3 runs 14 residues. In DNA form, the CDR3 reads TGTGCCAGCAGCGCGGGACAGAGGAACACTGAAGCTTTCTTT. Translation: CASSAGQRNTEAFF.

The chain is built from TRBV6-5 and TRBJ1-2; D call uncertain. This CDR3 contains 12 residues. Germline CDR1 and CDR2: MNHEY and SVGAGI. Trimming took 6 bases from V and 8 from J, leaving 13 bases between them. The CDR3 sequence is CASRGVGRGYTF. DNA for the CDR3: TGTGCCAGCAGGGGCGTTGGGAGAGGCTACACCTTC.

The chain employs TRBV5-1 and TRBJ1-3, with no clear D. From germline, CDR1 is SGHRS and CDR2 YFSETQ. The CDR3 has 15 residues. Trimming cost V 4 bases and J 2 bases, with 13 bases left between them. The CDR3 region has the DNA TGCGCCAGCAGCCTGACTTGGGTACCTGGAAACACCATATATTTT. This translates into CASSLTWVPGNTIYF.

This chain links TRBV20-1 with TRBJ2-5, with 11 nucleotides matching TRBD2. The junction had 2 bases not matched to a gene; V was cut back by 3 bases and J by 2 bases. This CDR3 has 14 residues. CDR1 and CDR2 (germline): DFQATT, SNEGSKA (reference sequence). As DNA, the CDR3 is TGCAGTGCTAGTGGGACTAGCGGACAAGAGACCCAGTACTTC. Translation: CSASGTSGQETQYF.

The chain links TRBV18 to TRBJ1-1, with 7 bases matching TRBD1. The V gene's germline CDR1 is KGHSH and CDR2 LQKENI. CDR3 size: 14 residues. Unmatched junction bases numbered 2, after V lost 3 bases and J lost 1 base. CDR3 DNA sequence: TGTGCCAGCTCACCCCAGGGGGGGAACACTGAAGCTTTCTTT. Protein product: CASSPQGGNTEAFF.

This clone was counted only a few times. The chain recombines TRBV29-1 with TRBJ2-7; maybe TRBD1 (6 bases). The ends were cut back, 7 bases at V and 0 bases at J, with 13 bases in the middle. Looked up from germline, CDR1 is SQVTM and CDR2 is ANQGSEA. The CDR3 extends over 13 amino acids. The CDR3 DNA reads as TGCAGCGCCAGGGGTCTTATCTCCTACGAGCAGTACTTC. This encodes CSARGLISYEQYF.

This CDR3 reads CASSRETGRAFF. Here the CDR3 DNA reads TGCGCCAGCAGCCGAGAGACAGGGAGGGCTTTCTTT. This sequence joins TRBV5-1 and TRBJ1-1; 7 nucleotides match TRBD1. The J segment lost 11 bases and the V segment lost 4 bases, leaving 8 bases of the junction unmatched. This CDR3 has 12 amino acids. Germline loops: CDR1 SGHRS, CDR2 YFSETQ.

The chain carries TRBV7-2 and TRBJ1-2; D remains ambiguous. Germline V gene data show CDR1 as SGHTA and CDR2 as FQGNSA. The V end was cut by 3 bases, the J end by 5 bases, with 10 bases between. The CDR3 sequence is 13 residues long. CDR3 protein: CASSFQRNYGYTF. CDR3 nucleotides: TGTGCCAGCAGCTTTCAGAGGAATTATGGCTACACCTTC.

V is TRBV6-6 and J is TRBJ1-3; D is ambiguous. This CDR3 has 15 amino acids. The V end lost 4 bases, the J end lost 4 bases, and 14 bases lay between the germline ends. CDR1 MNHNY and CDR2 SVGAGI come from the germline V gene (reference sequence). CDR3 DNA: TGTGCCAGCAGTTTCTTTAGCCCCAACGGAAACACCATATATTTT. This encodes CASSFFSPNGNTIYF.

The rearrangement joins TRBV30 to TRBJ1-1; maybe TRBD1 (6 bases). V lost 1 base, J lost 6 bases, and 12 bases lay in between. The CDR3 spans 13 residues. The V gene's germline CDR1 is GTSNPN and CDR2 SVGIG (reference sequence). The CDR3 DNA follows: TGTGCCTGGAGTGCGAACAGGGCAGCTGAAGCTTTCTTT. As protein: CAWSANRAAEAFF.

CDR3 amino acids: CASKLASPADTQYF. The CDR3 DNA sequence: TGTGCCAGTAAACTAGCGTCCCCCGCAGATACGCAGTATTTT. V gene TRBV6-5 combines with J gene TRBJ2-3, with 7 nucleotides matching TRBD2. The CDR3 loop spans 14 amino acids. Germline V gene lookup returns CDR1 MNHEY and CDR2 SVGAGI. The V gene end was trimmed by 9 bases and the J gene end by 4 bases; junction bases not matched to a gene: 10.

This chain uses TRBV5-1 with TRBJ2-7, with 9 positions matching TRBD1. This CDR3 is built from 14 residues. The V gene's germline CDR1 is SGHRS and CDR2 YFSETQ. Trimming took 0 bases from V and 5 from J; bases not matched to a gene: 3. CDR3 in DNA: TGCGCCAGCAGCTTGGGGACAGGGGAGGACGAGCAGTACTTC. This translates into CASSLGTGEDEQYF.

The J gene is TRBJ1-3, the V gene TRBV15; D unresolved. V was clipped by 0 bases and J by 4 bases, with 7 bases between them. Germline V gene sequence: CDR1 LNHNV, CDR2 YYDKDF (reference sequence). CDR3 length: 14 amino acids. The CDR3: CATSRDLRGNTIYF. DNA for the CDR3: TGTGCCACCAGCAGAGATCTACGGGGAAACACCATATATTTT.